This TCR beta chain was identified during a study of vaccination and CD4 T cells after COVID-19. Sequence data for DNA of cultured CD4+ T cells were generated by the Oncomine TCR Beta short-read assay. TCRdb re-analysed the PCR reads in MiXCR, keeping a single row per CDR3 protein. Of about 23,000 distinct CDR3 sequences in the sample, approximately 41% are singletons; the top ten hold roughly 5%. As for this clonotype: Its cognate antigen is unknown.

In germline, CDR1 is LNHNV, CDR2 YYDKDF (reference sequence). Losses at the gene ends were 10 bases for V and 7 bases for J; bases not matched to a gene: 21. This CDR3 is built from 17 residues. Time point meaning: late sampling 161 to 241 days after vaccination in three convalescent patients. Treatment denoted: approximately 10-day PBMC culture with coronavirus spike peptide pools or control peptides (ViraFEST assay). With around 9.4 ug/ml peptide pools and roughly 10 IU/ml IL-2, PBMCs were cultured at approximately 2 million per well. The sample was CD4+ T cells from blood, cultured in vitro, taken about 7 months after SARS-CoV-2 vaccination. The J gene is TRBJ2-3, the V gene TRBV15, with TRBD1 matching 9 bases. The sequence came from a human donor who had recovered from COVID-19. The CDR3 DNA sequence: TGTGCCATCTCTGACCGCGCCTCGGGACAGGGCTTTAATACGCAGTATTTT. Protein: CAISDRASGQGFNTQYF.